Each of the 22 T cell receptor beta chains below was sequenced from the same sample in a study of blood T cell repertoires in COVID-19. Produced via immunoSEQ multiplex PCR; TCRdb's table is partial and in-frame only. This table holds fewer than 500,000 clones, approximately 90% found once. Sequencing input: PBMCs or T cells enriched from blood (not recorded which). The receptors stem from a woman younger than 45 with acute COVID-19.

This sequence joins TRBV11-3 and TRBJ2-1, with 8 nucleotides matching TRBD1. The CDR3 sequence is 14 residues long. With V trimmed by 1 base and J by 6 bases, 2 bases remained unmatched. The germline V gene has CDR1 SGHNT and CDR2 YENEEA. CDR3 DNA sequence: TGTGCCAGCAGCTTAGGGCAGGGGGCCAATGAGCAGTTCTTC. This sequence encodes CASSLGQGANEQFF.

CDR3 bases: TGTGCCAGCAGCTTAGGGGCAGAAGAGACCCAGTACTTC. Its protein is CASSLGAEETQYF. V and J are TRBV11-1 and TRBJ2-5; D uncertain. CDR3 length equals 13 residues. The germline V gene encodes CDR1 SGHAT and CDR2 FQDESV (reference sequence). Trimming left V 1 base short and J 3 bases short, with 6 bases between.

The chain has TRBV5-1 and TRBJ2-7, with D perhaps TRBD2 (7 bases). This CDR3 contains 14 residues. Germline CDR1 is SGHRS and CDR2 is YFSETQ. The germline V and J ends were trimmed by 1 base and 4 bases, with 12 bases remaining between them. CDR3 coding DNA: TGCGCCAGCAGCTTGTTGGGGGGGCAATACGAGCAGTACTTC. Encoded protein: CASSLLGGQYEQYF. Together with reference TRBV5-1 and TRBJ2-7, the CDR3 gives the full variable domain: KAGVTQTPRYLIKTRGQQVTLSCSPISGHRSVSWYQQTPGQGLQFLFEYFSETQRNKGNFPGRFSGRQFSNSRSEMNVSTLELGDSALYLCASSLLGGQYEQYFGPGTRLTVT.

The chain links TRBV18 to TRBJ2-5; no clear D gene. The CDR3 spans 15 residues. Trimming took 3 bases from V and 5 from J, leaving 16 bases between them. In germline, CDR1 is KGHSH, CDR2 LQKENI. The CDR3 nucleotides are TGTGCCAGCTCACCTTCGAGCGCACAAGCCGAGACCCAGTACTTC. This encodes CASSPSSAQAETQYF.

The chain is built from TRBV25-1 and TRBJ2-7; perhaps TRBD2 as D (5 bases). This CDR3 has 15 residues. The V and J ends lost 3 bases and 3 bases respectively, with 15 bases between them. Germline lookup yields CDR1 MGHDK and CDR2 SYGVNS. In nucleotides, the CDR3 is TGTGCCAGCAGTGAGGCGGGCGCGCTAGACTACGAGCAGTACTTC. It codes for CASSEAGALDYEQYF.

The CDR3 nucleotides are TGTGCCAGCAGCCAACAGGGTTCTGAAGCTTTCTTT. This gives the protein CASSQQGSEAFF. The chain has TRBV4-2 and TRBJ1-1; TRBD1 might be the D (5 bases). Per germline, CDR1 LGHNA and CDR2 YNFKEQ. V lost 2 bases and J 6 bases, leaving 7 bases between the germline ends. CDR3 size: 12 residues.

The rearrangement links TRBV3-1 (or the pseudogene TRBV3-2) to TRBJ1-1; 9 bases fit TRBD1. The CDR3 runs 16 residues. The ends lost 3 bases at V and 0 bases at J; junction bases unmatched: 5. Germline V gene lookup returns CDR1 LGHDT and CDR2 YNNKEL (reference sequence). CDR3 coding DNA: TGTGCCAGCAGCCAGGACAGGGGTGTCGTGAACACTGAAGCTTTCTTT. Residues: CASSQDRGVVNTEAFF.

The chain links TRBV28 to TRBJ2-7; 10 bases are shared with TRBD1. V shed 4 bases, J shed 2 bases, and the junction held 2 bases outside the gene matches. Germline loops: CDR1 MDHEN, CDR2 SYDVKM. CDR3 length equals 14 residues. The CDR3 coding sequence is TGTGCCAGCAGTTCGGGACAGGGGCCCTACGAGCAGTACTTC. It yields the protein CASSSGQGPYEQYF.

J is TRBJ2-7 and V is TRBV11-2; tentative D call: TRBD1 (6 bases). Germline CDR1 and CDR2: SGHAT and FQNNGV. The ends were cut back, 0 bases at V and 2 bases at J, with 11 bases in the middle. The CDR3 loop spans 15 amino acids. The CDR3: CASSLEGTQPYEQYF. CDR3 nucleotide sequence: TGTGCCAGCAGCTTAGAGGGGACACAGCCCTACGAGCAGTACTTC. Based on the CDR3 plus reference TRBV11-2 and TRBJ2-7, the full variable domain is EAGVAQSPRYKIIEKRQSVAFWCNPISGHATLYWYQQILGQGPKLLIQFQNNGVVDDSQLPKDRFSAERLKGVDSTLKIQPAKLEDSAVYLCASSLEGTQPYEQYFGPGTRLTVT.

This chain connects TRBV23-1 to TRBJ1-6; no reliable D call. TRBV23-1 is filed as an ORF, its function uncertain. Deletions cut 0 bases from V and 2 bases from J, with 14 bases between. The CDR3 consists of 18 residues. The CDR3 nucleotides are TGCGCCAGCAGTCAATCCATCGCACCCGCGCCCTATAATTCACCCCTCCACTTT. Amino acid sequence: CASSQSIAPAPYNSPLHF.

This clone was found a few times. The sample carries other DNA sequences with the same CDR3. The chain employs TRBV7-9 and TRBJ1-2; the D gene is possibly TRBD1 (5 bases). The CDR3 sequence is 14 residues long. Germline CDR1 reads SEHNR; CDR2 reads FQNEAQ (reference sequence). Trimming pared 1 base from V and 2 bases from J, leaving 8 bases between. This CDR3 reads CASSLVGGNYGYTF. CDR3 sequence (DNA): TGTGCCAGCAGCTTAGTGGGGGGGAACTATGGCTACACCTTC.

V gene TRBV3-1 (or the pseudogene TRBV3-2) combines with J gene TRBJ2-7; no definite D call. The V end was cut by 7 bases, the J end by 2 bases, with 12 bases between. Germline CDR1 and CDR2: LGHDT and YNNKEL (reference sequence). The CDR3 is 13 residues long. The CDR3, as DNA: TGTGCCAGCATAGATGGAGTTACCTACGAGCAGTACTTC. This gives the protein CASIDGVTYEQYF.

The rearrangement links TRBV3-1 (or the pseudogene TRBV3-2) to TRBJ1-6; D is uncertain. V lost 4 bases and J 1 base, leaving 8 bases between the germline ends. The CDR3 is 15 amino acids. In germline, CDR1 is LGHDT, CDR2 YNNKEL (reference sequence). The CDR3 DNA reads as TGTGCCAGCAGCCGCGGTCGTTCCTATAATTCACCCCTCCACTTT. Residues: CASSRGRSYNSPLHF.

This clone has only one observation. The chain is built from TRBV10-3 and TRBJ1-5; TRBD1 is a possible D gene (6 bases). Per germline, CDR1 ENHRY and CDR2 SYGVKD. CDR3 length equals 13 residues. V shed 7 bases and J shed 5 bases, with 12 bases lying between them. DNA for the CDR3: TGTGCCATCAAGCAGGGGTTGGATCAGCCCCAGCATTTT. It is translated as CAIKQGLDQPQHF.

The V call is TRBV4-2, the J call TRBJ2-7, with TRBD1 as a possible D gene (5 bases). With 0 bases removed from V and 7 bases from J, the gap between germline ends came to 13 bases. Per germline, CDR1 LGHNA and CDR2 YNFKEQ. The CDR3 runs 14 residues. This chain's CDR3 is CASSQDFRVGEQYF. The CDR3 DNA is TGTGCCAGCAGCCAAGATTTCAGGGTTGGAGAGCAGTACTTC.

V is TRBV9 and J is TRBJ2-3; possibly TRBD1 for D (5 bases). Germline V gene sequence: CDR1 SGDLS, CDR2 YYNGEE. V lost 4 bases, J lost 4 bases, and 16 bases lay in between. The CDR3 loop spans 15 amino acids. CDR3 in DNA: TGTGCCAGCAGCTCGGCAGGGAAGGTGTCAGATACGCAGTATTTT. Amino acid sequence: CASSSAGKVSDTQYF.

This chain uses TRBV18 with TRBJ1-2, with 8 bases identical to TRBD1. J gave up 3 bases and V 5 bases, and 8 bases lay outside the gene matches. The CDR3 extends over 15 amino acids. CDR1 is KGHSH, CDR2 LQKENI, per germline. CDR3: CASSTVDRVDYGYTF. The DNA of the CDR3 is TGTGCCAGCTCAACAGTGGACAGGGTAGACTATGGCTACACCTTC.

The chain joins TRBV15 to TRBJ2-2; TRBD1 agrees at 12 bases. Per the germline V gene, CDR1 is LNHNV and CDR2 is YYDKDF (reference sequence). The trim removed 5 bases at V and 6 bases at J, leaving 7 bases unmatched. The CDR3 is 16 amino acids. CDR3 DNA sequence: TGTGCCACCAGCGACCGGGACAGGGGGCAAGCCGGGGAGCTGTTTTTT. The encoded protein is CATSDRDRGQAGELFF.

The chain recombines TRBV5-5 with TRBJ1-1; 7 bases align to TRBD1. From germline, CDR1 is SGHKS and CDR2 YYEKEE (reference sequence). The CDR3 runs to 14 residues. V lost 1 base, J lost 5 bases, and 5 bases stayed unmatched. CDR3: CASSLQGQRTEAFF. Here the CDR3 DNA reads TGTGCCAGCAGCTTGCAGGGACAGAGGACTGAAGCTTTCTTT.

The CDR3 is CASSPGHQRGTEAFF. In DNA form, the CDR3 reads TGCGCCAGCAGCCCGGGACACCAAAGAGGCACTGAAGCTTTCTTT. The V gene is TRBV5-1, the J gene TRBJ1-1; possible D gene TRBD1, 6 bases. This CDR3 is 15 amino acids long. Germline V gene sequence: CDR1 SGHRS, CDR2 YFSETQ. The V gene lost 4 bases and the J gene lost 4 bases, with 17 bases spanning the gap.

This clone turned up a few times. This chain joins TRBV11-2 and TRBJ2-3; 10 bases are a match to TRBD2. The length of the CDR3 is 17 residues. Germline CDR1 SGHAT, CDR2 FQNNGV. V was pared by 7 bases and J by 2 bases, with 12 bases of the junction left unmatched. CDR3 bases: TGTGCCAGCAACCATCGGTCTAGCGGGGGCCCCACAGATACGCAGTATTTT. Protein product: CASNHRSSGGPTDTQYF.

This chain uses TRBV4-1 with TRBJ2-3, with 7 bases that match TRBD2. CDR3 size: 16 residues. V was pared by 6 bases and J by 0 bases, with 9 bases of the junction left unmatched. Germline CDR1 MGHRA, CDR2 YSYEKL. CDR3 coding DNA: TGCGCCAGCAGAATCTCGGGGGGATCTAGCACAGATACGCAGTATTTT. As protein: CASRISGGSSTDTQYF.